This T cell receptor beta chain was documented in a study of Ad26.COV2.S vaccination and SARS-CoV-2 variants. Study-wide background: A participant enrolled in the COV1001 Ad26.COV2.S trial arm provided the sample.

V was trimmed by 0 bases and J by 4 bases, leaving 18 bases between them. There are 17 residues in the CDR3. Germline V lookup: CDR1 LGHNT, CDR2 FRNRAP. Described treatment: around 19 received Ad26.COV2.S at low or high dose, single or two shots; roughly five received placebo; per-sample allocation not given. Day 63 after the first vaccine or placebo injection was the time point for sampling. Here immunoSEQ multiplex PCR was the method, and the copy in TCRdb shows in-frame clones only, minus some. The table shows some 640,000 clones, with around 89% occurring only once. General study points: Those who received vaccine or placebo ended up with similar non-spike TCR breadth.

About this clone itself: Antigen: not known.

V gene TRBV12-5 combines with J gene TRBJ1-1; D remains ambiguous. Sample: peripheral blood, taken in a trial of Ad26.COV2.S vaccine versus placebo. The receptor comes from a person between 18 and 60 years old who received the Ad26.COV2.S COVID-19 vaccine or a placebo. CDR3 amino acids: CASGLVRGGHRGTEAFF. The CDR3 DNA is TGTGCTAGTGGTTTGGTACGAGGTGGTCACCGTGGCACTGAAGCTTTCTTT.